These T cell receptor beta chains were read from a single sample in a study of T cells after yellow fever vaccination. TCRdb called the 5' RACE reads again in MiXCR, with one record for every CDR3 protein. The top ten clones hold 18% of a sample with a few hundred thousand distinct CDR3 sequences, about 17% of them seen once. The source was PBMCs, collected before the yellow fever booster vaccination. These receptors all come from a man aged 18 to 30 who received the YFV17D yellow fever vaccine. CDR3s include the opening cysteine and the closing phenylalanine or tryptophan. D genes are given only for firm matches. Only part of the rows carry a size: once, few, many, or a class if the clone is expanded.

>-|TRBV12-3/TRBV12-4|TRBJ1-5|few
TGTGCCAGCAGTTTATGGGGAGACAATCAGCCCCAGCATTTT
CASSLWGDNQPQHF
>TRBD2|TRBV20-1|TRBJ2-1|-
TGCAGTGCTAGATATCCCCAGAGCGGGGGGGCCCATGAGCAGTTCTTC
CSARYPQSGGAHEQFF
>-|TRBV6-6|TRBJ2-5|few
TGTGCCAGCAGTTCCCTGCCCAGACCGGAGACCCAGTACTTC
CASSSLPRPETQYF
>TRBD1|TRBV5-1|TRBJ1-3|few
TGCGCCAGCAGCGGGGACAGGCAAAACACCATATATTTT
CASSGDRQNTIYF
>TRBD1|TRBV4-3|TRBJ1-1|few
TGCGCCAGCAGCCACCGACTTTACGACCGGGACAGGGGAAGATCTGAAGCTTTCTTT
CASSHRLYDRDRGRSEAFF
>-|TRBV2|TRBJ2-1|many
TGTGCCAGCAGTAACACGGGAGTGAATGAGCAGTTCTTC
CASSNTGVNEQFF
>TRBD2|TRBV7-2|TRBJ2-2|-
TGTGCCAGCAGCTTATCTAGCGGTCGGACCGGGGAGCTGTTTTTT
CASSLSSGRTGELFF
>TRBD1|TRBV2|TRBJ2-7|few
TGTGCCAGCAGTGTTCCCCGGGACAGGGTACGAGTGAGCGACGAGCAGTACTTC
CASSVPRDRVRVSDEQYF
>TRBD1|TRBV7-2|TRBJ2-2|few
TGTGCCAGCAGCTTACAGGGGGCGCACACCGGGGAGCTGTTTTTT
CASSLQGAHTGELFF
>-|TRBV3-1|TRBJ1-1|-
TGTGCCAGCAGCCAGCTAGCTGAAGCTTTCTTT
CASSQLAEAFF
>TRBD1|TRBV10-3|TRBJ1-2|few
TGTGCCATCAGTGCGACAGGGACCAACTATGGCTACACCTTC
CAISATGTNYGYTF
>-|TRBV11-2|TRBJ2-3|few
TGTGCCAGCAGCCCCCTGTGGGGGGCCACAGATACGCAGTATTTT
CASSPLWGATDTQYF
>TRBD2|TRBV2|TRBJ2-5|-
TGTGCCAGCAGTGAAACCCCTAGCGGGCAAGAGACCCAGTACTTC
CASSETPSGQETQYF
>TRBD2|TRBV3-1|TRBJ2-5|few
TGTGCCAGCAGCCAAGATCCCCGTCTGGGGGGGGCCCAGTACTTC
CASSQDPRLGGAQYF
>-|TRBV20-1|TRBJ1-3|-
TGCAGTGCGTTGGACTGGGCAGCTTCCTCTGGAAACACCATATATTTT
CSALDWAASSGNTIYF
>-|TRBV11-2|TRBJ2-3|few
TGTGCCAGCAGCTCCCGGGGACGGCGTTACGATACGCAGTATTTT
CASSSRGRRYDTQYF
>TRBD1|TRBV3-1|TRBJ1-4|-
TGTGCCAGCAGCCCACGGGATTCGGGACAGCCCCTTTTT
CASSPRDSGQPLF
>-|TRBV12-3/TRBV12-4|TRBJ2-7|-
TGTGCCAGCAGCCGTCAGTACGAGCAGTACTTC
CASSRQYEQYF
>TRBD1|TRBV7-2|TRBJ1-1|-
TGTGCCAGCAGCCCCCGGACAGGGGCGAACACTGAAGCTTTCTTT
CASSPRTGANTEAFF
>TRBD1|TRBV5-1|TRBJ1-4|-
TGCGCCAGCACCCCCGGGACAGCTAATGAAAAACTGTTTTTT
CASTPGTANEKLFF
>-|TRBV5-1|TRBJ2-7|-
TGCGCCAGCAGCCTTCCGGGACAATCTTACGACGAGCAGTACTTC
CASSLPGQSYDEQYF
>TRBD2|TRBV29-1|TRBJ2-5|few
TGCAGCGTAGGGGCTAGCGGGGGAATTGAGACCCAGTACTTC
CSVGASGGIETQYF
>TRBD1|TRBV12-3/TRBV12-4|TRBJ2-1|-
TGTGCCAGCAGCACCGGACAGGGGGCTCCGTTCTTC
CASSTGQGAPFF
>TRBD2|TRBV6-2/TRBV6-3|TRBJ2-3|many
TGTGCCAGCAGTCATAGCGGGGGGGCAGATACGCAGTATTTT
CASSHSGGADTQYF
>TRBD2|TRBV6-2/TRBV6-3|TRBJ2-3|few
TGTGCCAGCACAAGCGGAATGGGACTAGCGGGGGATCGGGATACGCAGTATTTT
CASTSGMGLAGDRDTQYF
>-|TRBV7-9|TRBJ2-1|-
TGTGCCAGCAGCTTATTTGGCAAGAGCAATGAGCAGTTCTTC
CASSLFGKSNEQFF